This TCR beta chain stems from a study of a mutant IDH1 vaccine in newly diagnosed glioma. Study-wide background: Treated patients had a mean age of around 39 years and a sex split that was approximately 62% male and roughly 40% female. The therapy given earlier, which was standard therapy, consisted of radiotherapy, temozolomide, or both, and most of the patients received both.

Study-wide points: Of the patients, 85% to 95% had vaccine-induced immune responses.

Time point described: baseline, week 1 (first vaccination visit). Sample treatment: pre-vaccination baseline after standard-of-care therapy. Diagnosis in the donors showed new WHO grade 3 or 4 astrocytomas that were IDH1-mutant and ATRX-lost. Data came from immunoSEQ multiplex PCR; TCRdb stores just in-frame clones and leaves some out. The sample lists roughly 70,000 clones; 80% to 90% were seen once. In regard to this clone: Its target is not known.

The CDR3 runs 14 residues. Trimming took 0 bases from V and 5 from J, leaving 13 bases between them. Germline V gene data show CDR1 as GTSNPN and CDR2 as SVGIG (reference sequence). The TCR originated in a young man with glioma. The chain couples TRBV30 to TRBJ2-5; D is undetermined. The sequences come from PBMCs, collected from a glioma patient treated with radiotherapy, temozolomide or both. The chain's CDR3 is CAWSVGGPLETQYF. The CDR3 coding sequence is TGTGCCTGGAGTGTAGGTGGCCCTCTGGAGACCCAGTACTTC.